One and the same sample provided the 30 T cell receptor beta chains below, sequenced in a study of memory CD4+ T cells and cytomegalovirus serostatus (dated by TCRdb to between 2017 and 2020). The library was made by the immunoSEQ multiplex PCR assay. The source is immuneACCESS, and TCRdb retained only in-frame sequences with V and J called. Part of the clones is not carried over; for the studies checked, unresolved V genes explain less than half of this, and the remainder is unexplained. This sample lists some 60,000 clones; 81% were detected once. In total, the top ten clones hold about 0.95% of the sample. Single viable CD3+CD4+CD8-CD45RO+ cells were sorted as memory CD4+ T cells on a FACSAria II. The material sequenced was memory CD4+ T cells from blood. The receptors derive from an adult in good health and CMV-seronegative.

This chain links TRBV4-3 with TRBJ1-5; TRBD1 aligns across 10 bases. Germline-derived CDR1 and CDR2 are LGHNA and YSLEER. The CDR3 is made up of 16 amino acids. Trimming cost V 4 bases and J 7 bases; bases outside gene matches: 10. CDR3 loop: CASSPHLDRGGQPQHF. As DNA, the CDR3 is TGCGCCAGCAGCCCCCATTTGGACAGGGGGGGACAGCCCCAGCATTTT.

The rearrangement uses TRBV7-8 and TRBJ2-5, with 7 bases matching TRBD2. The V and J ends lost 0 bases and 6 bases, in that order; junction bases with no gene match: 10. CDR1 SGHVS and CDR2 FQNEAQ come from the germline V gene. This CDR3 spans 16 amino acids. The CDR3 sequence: CASSLAGGREAKTQYF. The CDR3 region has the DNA TGTGCCAGCAGCTTAGCGGGAGGGCGTGAGGCGAAGACCCAGTACTTC.

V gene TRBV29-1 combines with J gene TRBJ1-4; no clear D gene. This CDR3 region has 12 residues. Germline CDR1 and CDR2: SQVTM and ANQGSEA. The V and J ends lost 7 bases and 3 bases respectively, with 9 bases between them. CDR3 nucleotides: TGCAGCGGATATTGGTCTAATGAAAAACTGTTTTTT. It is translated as CSGYWSNEKLFF.

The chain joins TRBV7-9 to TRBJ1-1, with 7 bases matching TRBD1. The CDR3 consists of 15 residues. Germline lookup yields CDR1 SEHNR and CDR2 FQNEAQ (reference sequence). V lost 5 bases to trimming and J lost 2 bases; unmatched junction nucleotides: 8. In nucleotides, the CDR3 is TGTGCCAGCAGCCCGAGGGGACAGATTAACACTGAAGCTTTCTTT. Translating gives CASSPRGQINTEAFF.

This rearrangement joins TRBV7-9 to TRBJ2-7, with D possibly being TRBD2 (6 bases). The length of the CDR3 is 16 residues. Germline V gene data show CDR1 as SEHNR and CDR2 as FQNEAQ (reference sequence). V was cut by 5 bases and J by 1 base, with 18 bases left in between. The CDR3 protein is CASSPVWGVVSYEQYF. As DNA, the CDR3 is TGTGCCAGCAGCCCCGTTTGGGGGGTTGTATCCTACGAGCAGTACTTC.

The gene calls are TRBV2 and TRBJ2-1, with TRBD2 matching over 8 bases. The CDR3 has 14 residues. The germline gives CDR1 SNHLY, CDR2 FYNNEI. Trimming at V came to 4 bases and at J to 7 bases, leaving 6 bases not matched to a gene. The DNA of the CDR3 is TGTGCCAGCAGTGGGACTAGCATTGTGAATGAGCAGTTCTTC. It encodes CASSGTSIVNEQFF.

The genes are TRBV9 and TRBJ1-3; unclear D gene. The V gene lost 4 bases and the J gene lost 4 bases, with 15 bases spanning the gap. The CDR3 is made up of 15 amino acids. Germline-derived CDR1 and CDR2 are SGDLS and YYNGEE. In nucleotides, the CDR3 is TGTGCCAGCAGCCTCGAGGGTGTTTCGGGAAACACCATATATTTT. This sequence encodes CASSLEGVSGNTIYF.

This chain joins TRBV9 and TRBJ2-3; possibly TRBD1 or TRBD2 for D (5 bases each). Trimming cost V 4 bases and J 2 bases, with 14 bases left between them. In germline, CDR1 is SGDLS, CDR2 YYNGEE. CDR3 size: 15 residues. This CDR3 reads CASSTIQGVTDTQYF. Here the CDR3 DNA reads TGTGCCAGCAGCACGATTCAGGGAGTCACAGATACGCAGTATTTT.

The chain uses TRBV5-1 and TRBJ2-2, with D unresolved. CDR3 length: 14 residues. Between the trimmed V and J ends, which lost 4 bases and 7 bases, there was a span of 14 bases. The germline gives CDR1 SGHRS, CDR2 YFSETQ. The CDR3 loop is CASSTTAADGELFF. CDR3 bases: TGCGCCAGCAGCACCACGGCGGCGGACGGGGAGCTGTTTTTT.

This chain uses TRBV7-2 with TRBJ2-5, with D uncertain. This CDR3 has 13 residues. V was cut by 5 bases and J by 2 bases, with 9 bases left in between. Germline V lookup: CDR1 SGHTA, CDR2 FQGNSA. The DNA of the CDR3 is TGTGCCAGCAGCGGGAAGGTACAAGAGACCCAGTACTTC. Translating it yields CASSGKVQETQYF.

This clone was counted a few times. The DNA for the CDR3 is TGTGCCTGGAGGAGGACAGGGAAGGCCTATGGCTACACCTTC. Residues: CAWRRTGKAYGYTF. The chain uses TRBV30 and TRBJ1-2; TRBD1 matches 8 bases. The length of the CDR3 is 14 residues. Germline V gene data show CDR1 as GTSNPN and CDR2 as SVGIG (reference sequence). Germline trimming cut 3 bases from V and 4 bases from J; bases unmatched to any gene: 7.

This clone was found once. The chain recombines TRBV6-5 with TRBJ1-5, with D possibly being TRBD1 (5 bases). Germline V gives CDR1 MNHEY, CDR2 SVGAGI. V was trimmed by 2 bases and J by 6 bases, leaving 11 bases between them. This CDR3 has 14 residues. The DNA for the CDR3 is TGTGCCAGCAGTTACGCGGGGAGGGGTCAGCCCCAGCATTTT. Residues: CASSYAGRGQPQHF.

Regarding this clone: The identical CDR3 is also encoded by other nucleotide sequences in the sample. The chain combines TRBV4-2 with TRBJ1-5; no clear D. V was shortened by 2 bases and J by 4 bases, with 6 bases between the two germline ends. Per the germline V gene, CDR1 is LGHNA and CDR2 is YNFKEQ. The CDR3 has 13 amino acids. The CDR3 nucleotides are TGTGCCAGCAGCCAAAGTACGAATCAGCCCCAGCATTTT. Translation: CASSQSTNQPQHF.

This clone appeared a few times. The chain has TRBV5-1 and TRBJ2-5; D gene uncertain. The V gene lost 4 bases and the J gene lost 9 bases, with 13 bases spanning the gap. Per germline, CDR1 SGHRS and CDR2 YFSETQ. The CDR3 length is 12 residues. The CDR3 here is CASSPSSGAQYF. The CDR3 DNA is TGCGCCAGCAGCCCCTCCTCCGGAGCCCAGTACTTC.

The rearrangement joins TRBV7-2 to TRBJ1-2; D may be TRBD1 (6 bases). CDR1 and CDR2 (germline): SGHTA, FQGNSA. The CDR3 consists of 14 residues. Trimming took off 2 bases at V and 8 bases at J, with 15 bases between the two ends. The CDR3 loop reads CASSLIQGWEGYTF. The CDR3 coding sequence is TGTGCCAGCAGCTTAATCCAGGGGTGGGAGGGCTACACCTTC.

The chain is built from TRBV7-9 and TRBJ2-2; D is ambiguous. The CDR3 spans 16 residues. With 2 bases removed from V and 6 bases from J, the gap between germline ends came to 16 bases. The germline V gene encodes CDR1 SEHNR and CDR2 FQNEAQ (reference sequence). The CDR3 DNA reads TGTGCCAGCAGCTTATATGGCGCTAGTGAGTCCGGGGAGCTGTTTTTT. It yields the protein CASSLYGASESGELFF.

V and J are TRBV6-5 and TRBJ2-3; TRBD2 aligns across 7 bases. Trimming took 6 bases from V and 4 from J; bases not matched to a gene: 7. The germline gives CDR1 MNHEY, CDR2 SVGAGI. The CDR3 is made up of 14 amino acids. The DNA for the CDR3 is TGTGCCAGCAGATTGCGGGAGTCCCCAGATACGCAGTATTTT. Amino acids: CASRLRESPDTQYF.

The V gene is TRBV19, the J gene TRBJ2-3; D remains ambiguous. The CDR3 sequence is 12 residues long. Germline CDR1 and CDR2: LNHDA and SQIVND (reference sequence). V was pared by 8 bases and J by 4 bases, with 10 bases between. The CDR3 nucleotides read TGTGCCAGTTTAAGAGAGCCAGATACGCAGTATTTT. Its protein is CASLREPDTQYF.

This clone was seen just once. CDR3 loop: CASSTGGGYYEQFF. In nucleotides, the CDR3 is TGTGCCAGTAGTACTGGGGGAGGGTACTATGAGCAGTTCTTC. The rearrangement links TRBV19 to TRBJ2-1; TRBD2 matches at 7 bases. Germline V gene lookup returns CDR1 LNHDA and CDR2 SQIVND (reference sequence). This CDR3 has 14 amino acids. Losses at the gene ends were 4 bases for V and 8 bases for J; bases not matched to a gene: 8.

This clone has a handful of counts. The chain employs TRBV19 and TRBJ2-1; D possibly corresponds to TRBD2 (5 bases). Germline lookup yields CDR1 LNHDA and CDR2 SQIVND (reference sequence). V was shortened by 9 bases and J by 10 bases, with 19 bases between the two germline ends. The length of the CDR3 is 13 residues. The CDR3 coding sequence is TGTGCCAGCCAAAAACTCAGCGGCCGGGAGCAGTTCTTC. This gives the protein CASQKLSGREQFF.

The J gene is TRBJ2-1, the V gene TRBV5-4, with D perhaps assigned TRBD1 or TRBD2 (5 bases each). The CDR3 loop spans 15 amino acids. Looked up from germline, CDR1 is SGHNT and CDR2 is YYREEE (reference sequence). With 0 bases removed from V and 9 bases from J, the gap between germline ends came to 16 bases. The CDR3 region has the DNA TGTGCCAGCAGCTTGGAGGGGTGGGGGTTCAGTGAGCAGTTCTTC. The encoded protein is CASSLEGWGFSEQFF. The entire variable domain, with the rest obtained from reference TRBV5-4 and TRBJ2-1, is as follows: ETGVTQSPTHLIKTRGQQVTLRCSSQSGHNTVSWYQQALGQGPQFIFQYYREEENGRGNFPPRFSGLQFPNYSSELNVNALELDDSALYLCASSLEGWGFSEQFFGPGTRLTVL.

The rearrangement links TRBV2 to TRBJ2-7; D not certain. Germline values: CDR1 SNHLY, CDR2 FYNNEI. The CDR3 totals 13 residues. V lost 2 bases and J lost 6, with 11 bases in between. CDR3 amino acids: CASSENVGAEQYF. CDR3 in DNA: TGTGCCAGCAGTGAAAACGTGGGTGCCGAGCAGTACTTC.

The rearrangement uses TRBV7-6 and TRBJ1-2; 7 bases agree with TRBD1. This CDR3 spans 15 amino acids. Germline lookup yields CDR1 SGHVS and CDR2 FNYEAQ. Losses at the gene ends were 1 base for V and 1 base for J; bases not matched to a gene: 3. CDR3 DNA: TGTGCCAGCAGCTTAGGGACAGGACTTAACTATGGCTACACCTTC. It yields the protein CASSLGTGLNYGYTF.

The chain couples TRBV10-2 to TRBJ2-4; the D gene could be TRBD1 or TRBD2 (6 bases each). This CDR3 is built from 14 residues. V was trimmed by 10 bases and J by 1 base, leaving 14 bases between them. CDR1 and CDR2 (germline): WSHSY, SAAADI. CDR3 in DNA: TGCGCCACAGAAGGGGGGCTGGCCAAAAACATTCAGTACTTC. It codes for CATEGGLAKNIQYF.

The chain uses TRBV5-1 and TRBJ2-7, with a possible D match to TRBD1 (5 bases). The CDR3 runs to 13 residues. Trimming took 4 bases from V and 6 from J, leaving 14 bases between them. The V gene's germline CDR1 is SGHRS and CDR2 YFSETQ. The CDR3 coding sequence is TGCGCCAGCAGCCAAGGGGCTACAGGCGAGCAGTACTTC. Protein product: CASSQGATGEQYF.

In nucleotides, the CDR3 is TGTGCCAGCAGCTTAGGGGGGGGGCCCGCGGCCCAGTACTTC. Translation gives CASSLGGGPAAQYF. The J gene is TRBJ2-5, the V gene TRBV7-2, with TRBD2 as a possible D gene (7 bases). V lost 1 base to trimming and J lost 9 bases, with 15 bases between them. This CDR3 spans 14 amino acids. Germline V gene data show CDR1 as SGHTA and CDR2 as FQGNSA.

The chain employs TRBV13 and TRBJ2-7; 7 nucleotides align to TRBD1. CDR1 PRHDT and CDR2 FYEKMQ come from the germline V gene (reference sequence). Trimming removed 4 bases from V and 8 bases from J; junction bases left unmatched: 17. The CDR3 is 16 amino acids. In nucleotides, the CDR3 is TGTGCCAGCAGCTCCTCCCGGGACAGCTCATCCGGAAAGCAGTACTTC. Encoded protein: CASSSSRDSSSGKQYF.

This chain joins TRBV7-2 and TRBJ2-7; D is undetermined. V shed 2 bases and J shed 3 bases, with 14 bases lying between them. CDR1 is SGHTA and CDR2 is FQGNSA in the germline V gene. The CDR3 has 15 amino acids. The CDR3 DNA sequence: TGTGCCAGCAGCTTAACCCAAACTACGATCTACGAGCAGTACTTC. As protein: CASSLTQTTIYEQYF.

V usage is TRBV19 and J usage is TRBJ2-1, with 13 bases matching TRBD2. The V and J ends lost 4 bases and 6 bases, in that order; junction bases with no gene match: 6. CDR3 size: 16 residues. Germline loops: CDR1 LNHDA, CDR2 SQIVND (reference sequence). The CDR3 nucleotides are TGTGCCAGTAGTAGCCGACTAGCGGGAGGCGGCAATGAGCAGTTCTTC. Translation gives CASSSRLAGGGNEQFF.

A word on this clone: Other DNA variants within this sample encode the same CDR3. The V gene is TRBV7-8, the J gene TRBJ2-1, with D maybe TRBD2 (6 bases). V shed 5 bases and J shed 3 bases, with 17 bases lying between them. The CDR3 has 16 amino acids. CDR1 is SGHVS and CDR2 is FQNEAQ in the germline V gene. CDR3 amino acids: CASSPYRGGSYNEQFF. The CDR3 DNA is TGTGCCAGCAGCCCCTATAGGGGAGGCAGCTACAATGAGCAGTTCTTC. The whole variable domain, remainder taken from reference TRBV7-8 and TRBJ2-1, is GAGVSQSPRYKVAKRGQDVALRCDPISGHVSLFWYQQALGQGPEFLTYFQNEAQLDKSGLPSDRFFAERPEGSVSTLKIQRTQQEDSAVYLCASSPYRGGSYNEQFFGPGTRLTVL.